The 17 T cell receptor beta chains presented below share a single source sample, sequenced in a study of blood T cell repertoires in COVID-19. The assay was immunoSEQ multiplex PCR, and TCRdb's table has in-frame clones only and misses some. In the table there are 250,000 or so clones, almost 85% of which are singletons. The sequencing sample was made of peripheral blood. All receptors come from a man in his fifties or sixties with acute or convalescent COVID-19.

The V call is TRBV2, the J call TRBJ1-2; TRBD1 matches 7 bases. From germline, CDR1 is SNHLY and CDR2 FYNNEI. This CDR3 spans 14 amino acids. Trimming cost V 5 bases and J 4 bases; bases outside gene matches: 7. The CDR3: CASSRTGGIYGYTF. As DNA, the CDR3 is TGTGCCAGCAGTAGGACAGGCGGGATCTATGGCTACACCTTC. The whole variable domain, filled in from reference TRBV2 and TRBJ1-2, reads EPEVTQTPSHQVTQMGQEVILRCVPISNHLYFYWYRQILGQKVEFLVSFYNNEISEKSEIFDDQFSVERPDGSNFTLKIRSTKLEDSAMYFCASSRTGGIYGYTFGSGTRLTVV.

This chain joins TRBV19 and TRBJ1-5; 8 nucleotides match TRBD1. Trimming at V came to 4 bases and at J to 5 bases, leaving 13 bases not matched to a gene. Germline CDR1 is LNHDA and CDR2 is SQIVND (reference sequence). The CDR3 loop spans 17 amino acids. CDR3 residues: CASSTLRQGSGYQPQHF. The CDR3 DNA sequence: TGTGCCAGTAGTACCCTAAGACAGGGGTCGGGGTATCAGCCCCAGCATTTT.

This clone was counted a single time. The CDR3 protein is CASSPGTYNIDEQFF. For the CDR3, the DNA is TGTGCCAGCAGCCCCGGGACTTATAATATAGATGAGCAGTTCTTC. The chain carries TRBV6-4 and TRBJ2-1, with a weak D call TRBD2 (6 bases). Per germline, CDR1 MRHNA and CDR2 SNTAGT. CDR3 size: 15 residues. V was pared by 6 bases and J by 8 bases, with 20 bases between.

The CDR3 DNA is TGTGCCAGCAGCCAGACGACAGGGTCGAGTTCACCCCTCCACTTT. It translates to CASSQTTGSSSPLHF. The chain joins TRBV11-2 to TRBJ1-6; 7 bases agree with TRBD1. The CDR3 sequence is 15 residues long. With V trimmed by 5 bases and J by 9 bases, 10 bases remained unmatched. Germline CDR1 SGHAT, CDR2 FQNNGV.

The sample holds many counts of this clone. This chain joins TRBV5-5 and TRBJ2-3; 13 positions agree with TRBD2. Germline V gene lookup returns CDR1 SGHKS and CDR2 YYEKEE (reference sequence). The trim removed 4 bases at V and 4 bases at J, leaving 6 bases unmatched. This CDR3 comprises 16 residues. As DNA, the CDR3 is TGTGCCAGCAGCCCCTGGACTAGCGGGAGTGCAGATACGCAGTATTTT. This gives the protein CASSPWTSGSADTQYF.

V and J are TRBV15 and TRBJ1-5; D might be TRBD1 (6 bases). Germline V gene data show CDR1 as LNHNV and CDR2 as YYDKDF (reference sequence). The CDR3 extends over 14 amino acids. V was clipped by 6 bases and J by 7 bases, with 16 bases between them. CDR3 amino acids: CATSSRQELQPQHF. The CDR3 nucleotides read TGTGCCACCAGTTCTCGACAGGAGTTACAGCCCCAGCATTTT. Combining the CDR3 with reference TRBV15 and TRBJ1-5 gives the whole variable domain DAMVIQNPRYQVTQFGKPVTLSCSQTLNHNVMYWYQQKSSQAPKLLFHYYDKDFNNEADTPDNFQSRRPNTSFCFLDIRSPGLGDTAMYLCATSSRQELQPQHFGDGTRLSIL.

The chain combines TRBV9 with TRBJ1-6, with 7 positions matching TRBD1. The CDR3 consists of 15 residues. Per the germline V gene, CDR1 is SGDLS and CDR2 is YYNGEE. Trimming took 3 bases from V and 9 from J; bases not matched to a gene: 9. CDR3 residues: CASSATGIMGSPLHF. CDR3 nucleotides: TGTGCCAGCAGCGCGACAGGGATAATGGGTTCACCCCTCCACTTT.

This clone showed up just once. V gene TRBV11-3 combines with J gene TRBJ1-5, with D possibly being TRBD1 (6 bases). This CDR3 contains 17 residues. Trimming stripped 0 bases from V and 6 bases from J, with 18 bases between. Germline CDR1 reads SGHNT; CDR2 reads YENEEA. The chain's CDR3 is CASSLDHVTGCAQPQHF. DNA of the CDR3: TGTGCCAGCAGCTTAGATCATGTAACAGGGTGCGCTCAGCCCCAGCATTTT. The full variable domain, completed using reference TRBV11-3 and TRBJ1-5, is EAGVVQSPRYKIIEKKQPVAFWCNPISGHNTLYWYLQNLGQGPELLIRYENEEAVDDSQLPKDRFSAERLKGVDSTLKIQPAELGDSAVYLCASSLDHVTGCAQPQHFGDGTRLSIL.

The V call is TRBV11-2, the J call TRBJ2-1; 9 bases match TRBD2. Germline values: CDR1 SGHAT, CDR2 FQNNGV. J lost 0 bases, V lost 1 base, and 7 bases had no gene match. This CDR3 has 18 amino acids. CDR3 region: CASSLGAGGISSYNEQFF. In DNA, the CDR3 is TGTGCCAGCAGCTTAGGAGCGGGGGGCATCAGCTCCTACAATGAGCAGTTCTTC. Supplemented by reference TRBV11-2 and TRBJ2-1, the full variable domain reads EAGVAQSPRYKIIEKRQSVAFWCNPISGHATLYWYQQILGQGPKLLIQFQNNGVVDDSQLPKDRFSAERLKGVDSTLKIQPAKLEDSAVYLCASSLGAGGISSYNEQFFGPGTRLTVL.

This rearrangement joins TRBV19 to TRBJ2-1, with 9 bases lining up with TRBD2. Looked up from germline, CDR1 is LNHDA and CDR2 is SQIVND (reference sequence). CDR3 length: 14 amino acids. V was clipped by 5 bases and J by 4 bases; unmatched bases: 3. CDR3 in DNA: TGTGCCAGTAGTGGACTAGCGTCATACAATGAGCAGTTCTTC. This gives the protein CASSGLASYNEQFF.

The rearrangement joins TRBV20-1 to TRBJ2-1; D gene unclear. The CDR3 spans 11 residues. Trimming took 1 base from V and 4 from J, leaving 2 bases between them. CDR1 is DFQATT and CDR2 is SNEGSKA in the germline V gene (reference sequence). CDR3 DNA: TGCAGTGCTAGAGCATACAATGAGCAGTTCTTC. Translated: CSARAYNEQFF.

The chain uses TRBV14 and TRBJ2-3, with 13 bases lining up with TRBD2. CDR1 SGHDN and CDR2 FVKESK come from the germline V gene. The V gene end was trimmed by 1 base and the J gene end by 8 bases; junction bases not matched to a gene: 3. CDR3 length equals 15 residues. DNA for the CDR3: TGTGCCAGCAGCCAAGGGACTAGCGGGAGAAGTACGCAGTATTTT. Translation gives CASSQGTSGRSTQYF. The full variable domain, its missing parts supplied by reference TRBV14 and TRBJ2-3, is EAGVTQFPSHSVIEKGQTVTLRCDPISGHDNLYWYRRVMGKEIKFLLHFVKESKQDESGMPNNRFLAERTGGTYSTLKVQPAELEDSGVYFCASSQGTSGRSTQYFGPGTRLTVL.

The chain links TRBV3-1 (or the pseudogene TRBV3-2) to TRBJ1-5, with 9 bases matching TRBD1. The CDR3 has 13 residues. Looked up from germline, CDR1 is LGHDT and CDR2 is YNNKEL (reference sequence). Trimming at V came to 4 bases and at J to 7 bases, leaving 2 bases not matched to a gene. The CDR3 coding sequence is TGTGCCAGCAGCCCCGACAGGGGGCAGCCCCAGCATTTT. Protein sequence: CASSPDRGQPQHF.

This clone was seen a single time. V is TRBV11-2 and J is TRBJ2-7; 9 positions agree with TRBD2. V lost 7 bases and J lost 0; bases outside the gene matches: 7. The germline V gene encodes CDR1 SGHAT and CDR2 FQNNGV. The CDR3 covers 15 residues. CDR3: CASIFSLAGSYEQYF. Here the CDR3 DNA reads TGTGCCAGCATCTTCTCACTAGCGGGCTCCTACGAGCAGTACTTC.

V gene TRBV2 combines with J gene TRBJ1-3; D not certain. Trimming shortened V by 3 bases and J by 3 bases, and 9 bases separated the two germline ends. Per germline, CDR1 SNHLY and CDR2 FYNNEI. The CDR3 consists of 14 residues. The CDR3 loop is CASSDEGLGNTIYF. For the CDR3, the DNA is TGTGCCAGCAGTGACGAGGGCCTTGGAAACACCATATATTTT.

The rearrangement links TRBV18 to TRBJ1-2; weak D call: TRBD1 (5 bases). Looked up from germline, CDR1 is KGHSH and CDR2 is LQKENI. This CDR3 comprises 13 residues. V was shortened by 3 bases and J by 7 bases, with 12 bases between the two germline ends. CDR3 nucleotides: TGTGCCAGCTCACCGCAGGGCCCCCGTGGCTACACCTTC. Its translation: CASSPQGPRGYTF.

The gene calls are TRBV15 and TRBJ1-5, with D unresolved. CDR1 is LNHNV, CDR2 YYDKDF, per germline (reference sequence). CDR3 length: 17 amino acids. Trimming took off 1 base at V and 5 bases at J, with 18 bases between the two ends. The CDR3 spells CATSRGATWRDDQPQHF. The CDR3 DNA is TGTGCCACCAGCAGAGGTGCGACTTGGCGGGATGATCAGCCCCAGCATTTT.